A selection of T cell receptor beta chains follows, all from one sample in a study of long-term antiretroviral therapy in people with HIV. TCRdb's table, derived via immunoSEQ multiplex PCR, lists solely in-frame clones and lacks some. The sample gives about 11,000 clones, 76% of which show up once; 15% to 20% is in the top ten. The sample was unsorted PBMCs, taken at the start of antiretroviral therapy, before treatment. These receptors originate from a man aged 25-45 years with HIV. Both conserved end residues are part of each CDR3. A D gene is named only where the DNA matches it firmly. The size field is filled for only some rows; it gives once, few, many or a size class.

j_call v_call clone_size d_call cdr3_nt cdr3_aa
TRBJ2-5 TRBV10-3 . . TGTGCCATCAGTGGTGGAGAGACCCAGTACTTC CAISGGETQYF
TRBJ2-7 TRBV7-2 . . TGTGCCAGCAGCCTTTCCCCCTACGAGCAGTACTTC CASSLSPYEQYF
TRBJ2-3 TRBV30 . TRBD2 TGTGCCTGGAGCCTACCCCAACACGGGAGGAGCACAGATACGCAGTATTTT CAWSLPQHGRSTDTQYF
TRBJ1-5 TRBV28 . TRBD1 TGTGCCAGCAGTCTCGACAGGGGGGGTGGGCAGCCCCAGCATTTT CASSLDRGGGQPQHF
TRBJ1-6 TRBV27 . . TGTGCCAGCAGTTTGGCCAGTCGGGGACCCCTCCACTTT CASSLASRGPLHF
TRBJ2-1 TRBV7-9 . . TGTGCCAGCAGCCCCCTTGTTATCTACAATGAGCAGTTCTTC CASSPLVIYNEQFF
TRBJ2-1 TRBV30 . . TGTGCCTGGAGTGGGGGTTACAATGAGCAGTTCTTC CAWSGGYNEQFF
TRBJ1-2 TRBV5-8 few . TGTGCCAGCAGCTTCAGGACAGTCTATGGCTACACCTTC CASSFRTVYGYTF
TRBJ1-5 TRBV19 . TRBD1 TGTGCCAGTAGTACTATTGGACAGGGGGCCCGCAATCAGCCCCAGCATTTT CASSTIGQGARNQPQHF
TRBJ2-1 TRBV5-6 . TRBD2 TGTGCCAGCAGCTCGGATCTAGCGGAGTCCTACAATGAGCAGTTCTTC CASSSDLAESYNEQFF
TRBJ2-1 TRBV7-2 few . TGTGCCAGCACCTTGTACGGATACAATGAGCAGTTCTTC CASTLYGYNEQFF
TRBJ2-6 TRBV7-6 . . TGTGCCAGCAGCGCTGTAGGCGGCACTGGGGCCAACGTCCTGACTTTC CASSAVGGTGANVLTF
TRBJ2-7 TRBV2 . . TGTGCCAGCAAGCCAGGGCCCATAACCTACGAGCAGTACTTC CASKPGPITYEQYF
TRBJ1-5 TRBV6-1 . TRBD1 TGTGCCATATCAGGGGGATGGAATCAGCCCCAGCATTTT CAISGGWNQPQHF
TRBJ2-5 TRBV5-6 . TRBD2 TGTGCCAGCAGCTTGGGACTAGCGGGGGGGCTAGAGACCCAGTACTTC CASSLGLAGGLETQYF
TRBJ1-1 TRBV2 . TRBD1 TGTGCCAGCAGTGACGACAGGACAGGGGACACTGAAGCTTTCTTT CASSDDRTGDTEAFF
TRBJ1-2 TRBV4-3 . . TGCGCCAGCAGCCAAGAATCGGGGGCGGGCTATGGCTACACCTTC CASSQESGAGYGYTF
TRBJ1-4 TRBV29-1 . TRBD1 TGCAGCGGTGGACAGGGAATTAATGAAAAACTGTTTTTT CSGGQGINEKLFF
TRBJ2-3 TRBV7-8 few TRBD2 TGTGCCAGCAGCTCTCCTAGCGGGACTAGCACAGATACGCAGTATTTT CASSSPSGTSTDTQYF
TRBJ2-1 TRBV28 . TRBD2 TGTGCCAGCTTTCCGGGACTAGCGGGATACAATGAGCAGTTCTTC CASFPGLAGYNEQFF
TRBJ2-2 TRBV5-4 . TRBD1 TGTGCCAGCAGCTTGGTACAGGGGATTAACACCGGGGAGCTGTTTTTT CASSLVQGINTGELFF
TRBJ2-2 TRBV5-6 few TRBD1 TGTGCCAGCAGCTTGGGGCCCGACTGGGACAGGGAGAACACCGGGGAGCTGTTTTTT CASSLGPDWDRENTGELFF
TRBJ2-1 TRBV7-2 once TRBD2 TGTGCCAGCAGCCGGGGGGATAGCGGGGGGGCAAATGAGCAGTTCTTC CASSRGDSGGANEQFF
TRBJ2-2 TRBV5-1 . . TGCGCCAGCAGTGGGGCCGGGGAGCTGTTTTTT CASSGAGELFF
TRBJ2-1 TRBV25-1 once TRBD2 TGTGCCAGCAGGGGTGGCCTAGCGGGACATGAGCAGTTCTTC CASRGGLAGHEQFF
TRBJ1-3 TRBV5-1 . . TGCGCCAGCAGCTTAACCGCTATCTCTGGAAACACCATATATTTT CASSLTAISGNTIYF
TRBJ2-7 TRBV6-5 few . TGTGCCAGCAGTCCGGGTCTACTCGGCGAGCAGTACTTC CASSPGLLGEQYF
TRBJ1-2 TRBV29-1 . TRBD1 TGCAGCGTGGGAACAGGGGGACCAGCTAACTATGGCTACACCTTC CSVGTGGPANYGYTF
TRBJ2-3 TRBV28 once TRBD1 TGTGCCAGCAGTTTATTTTTCGGCCCGACAGGGGGCACAGATACGCAGTATTTT CASSLFFGPTGGTDTQYF
TRBJ1-1 TRBV5-6 . . TGTGCCAGCAGCTTGGATCAGGGAGGGGGGATAACCACTGAAGCTTTCTTT CASSLDQGGGITTEAFF
TRBJ1-2 TRBV4-3 . TRBD1 TGCGCCAGCAGCCAAGATCGGGTAGGGGGCGCGAAGGGCTACACCTTC CASSQDRVGGAKGYTF
TRBJ1-5 TRBV28 . . TGTGCCAGCAGTGGGAGCAGAAGAAGCAATCAGCCCCAGCATTTT CASSGSRRSNQPQHF
TRBJ2-7 TRBV7-3 . . TGTGCCAGCAGCTCCCGACCTAGCATCGAGCAGTACTTC CASSSRPSIEQYF